This is a list of T cell receptor beta chains from one sample in a study of T cells after yellow fever vaccination. Via MiXCR, TCRdb re-called the 5' RACE reads, giving one row per CDR3 protein. The table shows about 230,000 distinct CDR3 sequences, with around 6.7% occurring only once. The sample was CD4+ T cells sorted from PBMCs, taken on the day of the yellow fever booster vaccination. These receptors were obtained from a young man who received the YFV17D yellow fever vaccine. Both conserved end residues are part of each CDR3. The order of the fields is V gene, D gene, clone size, J gene, CDR3 protein, CDR3 DNA. A D gene is named only where the DNA matches it firmly. Size is stated for part of the rows, as once, few or many counts, or as a class when the clone is expanded.

>TRBV15|.|few|TRBJ2-7
CATSRELTSKSSEQYF
TGTGCCACCAGCAGAGAACTGACGAGTAAAAGTTCCGAGCAGTACTTC
>TRBV27|TRBD2|few|TRBJ2-7
CASSHGTSGNMKQYF
TGTGCCAGCAGCCACGGGACTAGCGGGAATATGAAGCAGTACTTC
>TRBV12-3/TRBV12-4|.|many|TRBJ2-1
CASSTRARLTSYNEQFF
TGTGCCAGCAGTACCCGGGCCCGACTCACCTCCTACAATGAGCAGTTCTTC
>TRBV6-5|.|.|TRBJ2-2
CASSYASTGELFF
TGTGCCAGCAGTTACGCTAGCACCGGGGAGCTGTTTTTT
>TRBV7-2|.|.|TRBJ1-1
CASSPPPGGRSTEAFF
TGTGCCAGCAGCCCCCCCCCGGGGGGGAGGAGCACTGAAGCTTTCTTT
>TRBV15|TRBD2|.|TRBJ2-1
CATGTSGRNEQFF
TGTGCCACCGGAACTAGCGGGAGGAATGAGCAGTTCTTC
>TRBV2|TRBD2|.|TRBJ2-1
CASSERATSGVNEQFF
TGTGCCAGCAGTGAAAGAGCGACTAGCGGTGTCAATGAGCAGTTCTTC
>TRBV28|.|many|TRBJ2-2
CASSAGWGLFF
TGTGCCAGCAGCGCAGGGTGGGGGCTGTTTTTT
>TRBV11-2|TRBD2|.|TRBJ2-5
CASSPRAGVETQYF
TGTGCCAGCAGCCCCCGAGCGGGAGTGGAGACCCAGTACTTC
>TRBV20-1|.|many|TRBJ2-7
CSASIAWPYEQYF
TGCAGTGCTAGTATAGCGTGGCCCTACGAGCAGTACTTC
>TRBV14|.|.|TRBJ2-7
CASSPLGTHTYEQYF
TGTGCCAGCAGCCCCCTCGGCACACATACCTACGAGCAGTACTTC
>TRBV27|.|many|TRBJ2-7
CATRDGYYEQYF
TGTGCCACCCGGGACGGTTACTACGAGCAGTACTTC
>TRBV5-1|.|many|TRBJ2-1
CASRSRVEQFF
TGCGCCAGCCGAAGCAGGGTCGAGCAGTTCTTC
>TRBV6-2/TRBV6-3|TRBD2|.|TRBJ2-7
CASSMASGNNWRYF
TGTGCCAGCAGTATGGCTAGCGGGAATAACTGGCGGTACTTC
>TRBV18|.|many|TRBJ2-7
CASSPGAETYEQYF
TGTGCCAGCTCACCAGGGGCAGAGACCTACGAGCAGTACTTC
>TRBV12-3/TRBV12-4|.|many|TRBJ1-1
CASRVNTEAFF
TGTGCCAGCAGGGTGAACACTGAAGCTTTCTTT
>TRBV5-1|.|.|TRBJ2-1
CASSLDARYEQFF
TGCGCCAGCAGCTTGGATGCGCGCTACGAGCAGTTCTTC
>TRBV7-8|.|many|TRBJ2-5
CASSLNRMETQYF
TGTGCCAGCAGCTTAAATCGGATGGAGACCCAGTACTTC
>TRBV28|.|.|TRBJ2-1
CASGGRWGQFF
TGTGCCAGCGGGGGGCGTTGGGGGCAGTTCTTC
>TRBV7-3|.|.|TRBJ1-6
CASSLTENQSPLHF
TGTGCCAGCAGCTTGACAGAGAACCAATCACCCCTCCACTTT
>TRBV29-1|.|few|TRBJ1-5
CSVTGTGTDQPQHF
TGCAGCGTGACCGGGACCGGTACCGATCAGCCCCAGCATTTT
>TRBV19|.|many|TRBJ1-1
CASSIVLNTEAFF
TGTGCCAGTAGTATTGTCTTGAACACTGAAGCTTTCTTT
>TRBV27|.|.|TRBJ2-7
CATLDPGYRQYF
TGTGCCACCCTCGACCCGGGCTACAGGCAGTACTTC
>TRBV5-1|TRBD2|.|TRBJ2-2
CASSPSWSGDTGELFF
TGCGCCAGCAGCCCGAGCTGGAGCGGGGACACCGGGGAGCTGTTTTTT
>TRBV7-6|TRBD2|many|TRBJ2-1
CASSSTRRGASGRGNEQFF
TGTGCCAGCAGCTCCACACGACGGGGGGCTAGCGGGAGGGGAAATGAGCAGTTCTTC
>TRBV7-2|TRBD1|many|TRBJ2-7
CASSRRQGSYEQYF
TGTGCCAGCAGCCGTAGACAGGGCTCCTACGAGCAGTACTTC